This entry features one T cell receptor (beta chain) sequence. This sample is part of a study of shared clonotypes between healthy human individuals. TCRdb's copy holds only in-frame clones and misses some; the assay was immunoSEQ multiplex PCR. The top ten hold around 0.15% of the sample, which has millions of clones, more than 80% seen once. V was clipped by 5 bases and J by 10 bases; unmatched bases: 10. From germline, CDR1 is KGHSH and CDR2 LQKENI. This CDR3 contains 13 residues. The chain joins TRBV18 to TRBJ1-1, with 7 bases fitting TRBD1. What was sequenced was naive CD4+ T cells sorted from blood. The subset was: CD45RA+ positively selected. This clonotype was obtained from a man aged 18 to 30 in good health. CDR3 coding DNA: TGTGCCAGCTCAGAGGACAGGAATAGAGGAGCTTTCTTT. This encodes CASSEDRNRGAFF.